The next 12 T cell receptor beta chains were all read from a single sample in a study of CD8 T cells in ankylosing spondylitis. In TCRdb, the 5' RACE reads were re-called with MiXCR into one record per CDR3 protein. The table lists roughly 150,000 distinct CDR3 sequences, approximately 10% of them singletons. Input material: blood, either unsorted or a sorted T cell fraction (not recorded which). The receptors were gathered from a female donor with ankylosing spondylitis or in good health (not recorded which).

This clonotype was seen ten or more times. The chain uses TRBV13 and TRBJ2-7; TRBD2 is a possible D gene (5 bases). V shed 5 bases and J shed 0 bases, with 14 bases lying between them. CDR3 size: 15 residues. Looked up from germline, CDR1 is PRHDT and CDR2 is FYEKMQ (reference sequence). The CDR3 DNA follows: TGTGCCAGCAGCCGAGGTGCGGGCCGCTCCTACGAGCAGTACTTC. It codes for CASSRGAGRSYEQYF.

This clonotype was seen more than once but under ten times. This chain uses TRBV7-8 with TRBJ2-7; the match to TRBD2 covers 15 bases. This CDR3 spans 17 amino acids. Trimming at V came to 6 bases and at J to 2 bases, leaving 8 bases not matched to a gene. Germline V gene lookup returns CDR1 SGHVS and CDR2 FQNEAQ. The CDR3: CASRGLAGGPAPYEQYF. The DNA of the CDR3 is TGTGCCAGCAGAGGACTAGCGGGAGGGCCAGCACCCTACGAGCAGTACTTC.

This clonotype was observed at least ten times. The chain joins TRBV12-3 or TRBV12-4 to TRBJ2-1; no reliable D call. This CDR3 contains 11 residues. Trimming took off 2 bases at V and 6 bases at J, with 2 bases between the two ends. The CDR3 nucleotides read TGTGCCAGCAGTTTAACCAATGAGCAGTTCTTC. Its translation is CASSLTNEQFF.

The rearrangement uses TRBV7-9 and TRBJ2-7; possibly TRBD2 for D (5 bases). The V and J ends lost 5 bases and 0 bases respectively, with 17 bases between them. This CDR3 region has 16 residues. CDR1 is SEHNR and CDR2 is FQNEAQ in the germline V gene (reference sequence). The CDR3 bases are TGTGCCAGCAGCCCTAGGGCTGAGCGGAGCTCCTACGAGCAGTACTTC. Protein sequence: CASSPRAERSSYEQYF.

This clonotype was found a few times. The V call is TRBV29-1, the J call TRBJ1-1, with a possible D match to TRBD1 (6 bases). The CDR3 covers 15 residues. Trimming removed 4 bases from V and 0 bases from J, with 15 bases in between. The V gene's germline CDR1 is SQVTM and CDR2 ANQGSEA. CDR3 sequence: CSVVGGASLNTEAFF. CDR3 sequence (DNA): TGCAGCGTTGTGGGGGGGGCGTCCCTGAACACTGAAGCTTTCTTT.

This clonotype has just one count. The chain carries TRBV29-1 and TRBJ1-1; no reliable D call. The CDR3 has 13 residues. CDR1 SQVTM and CDR2 ANQGSEA come from the germline V gene. Trimming removed 1 base from V and 1 base from J, with 7 bases in between. Here the CDR3 reads CSVEGTANTEAFF. CDR3 DNA: TGCAGCGTTGAAGGGACGGCGAACACTGAAGCTTTCTTT.

The rearrangement links TRBV20-1 to TRBJ2-3, with 7 bases fitting TRBD2. This CDR3 is 14 amino acids long. The V segment lost 4 bases and the J segment 1 base; nucleotides outside the gene matches: 5. The germline CDR1 and CDR2 sequences are DFQATT and SNEGSKA (reference sequence). For the CDR3, the DNA is TGCAGTGCTAAGGACCTAGCGGGCACAGATACGCAGTATTTT. Its translation: CSAKDLAGTDTQYF.

This clonotype has ten or more counts. The chain employs TRBV12-3 or TRBV12-4 and TRBJ2-3, with D perhaps given as TRBD1 or TRBD2 (5 bases each). This CDR3 region has 12 residues. V lost 6 bases and J lost 4, with 8 bases in between. The CDR3 DNA follows: TGTGCCAGCAGCCGAGGGGCAGATACGCAGTATTTT. Protein sequence: CASSRGADTQYF.

This clonotype has just a few counts. The chain has TRBV7-9 and TRBJ2-3; possible D gene TRBD1, 6 bases. Germline V gives CDR1 SEHNR, CDR2 FQNEAQ (reference sequence). V lost 4 bases to trimming and J lost 2 bases, with 16 bases between them. The CDR3 runs to 16 residues. This chain's CDR3 is CASSSHPQGNTDTQYF. The DNA for the CDR3 is TGTGCCAGCAGCTCCCACCCACAGGGAAACACAGATACGCAGTATTTT.

The J gene is TRBJ2-1, the V gene TRBV11-2; a weak D match, TRBD2 (6 bases). The CDR3 runs to 15 residues. The V gene's germline CDR1 is SGHAT and CDR2 FQNNGV. V was clipped by 5 bases and J by 4 bases, with 15 bases between them. CDR3 bases: TGTGCCAGCAGCGACCTGTCTAGCGAATACAATGAGCAGTTCTTC. The encoded protein is CASSDLSSEYNEQFF.

This clonotype has a handful of counts. This sequence joins TRBV7-6 and TRBJ2-1, with 10 nucleotides matching TRBD2. The CDR3 loop spans 15 amino acids. V dropped 5 bases and J dropped 6; count of bases not matched to a gene: 7. Germline V lookup: CDR1 SGHVS, CDR2 FNYEAQ. The CDR3 DNA reads as TGTGCCAGCAGCCCGCTAGCGGGAGATGCCAATGAGCAGTTCTTC. Protein sequence: CASSPLAGDANEQFF.

In this sample, this clonotype turned up a few times. This chain links TRBV6-5 with TRBJ2-3, with D possibly TRBD2 on 5 matching bases. The CDR3 extends over 15 amino acids. Trimming removed 0 bases from V and 4 bases from J, with 11 bases in between. The germline V gene encodes CDR1 MNHEY and CDR2 SVGAGI. This CDR3 is CASSYSIEGADTQYF. CDR3 in DNA: TGTGCCAGCAGTTACTCTATAGAGGGAGCAGATACGCAGTATTTT.